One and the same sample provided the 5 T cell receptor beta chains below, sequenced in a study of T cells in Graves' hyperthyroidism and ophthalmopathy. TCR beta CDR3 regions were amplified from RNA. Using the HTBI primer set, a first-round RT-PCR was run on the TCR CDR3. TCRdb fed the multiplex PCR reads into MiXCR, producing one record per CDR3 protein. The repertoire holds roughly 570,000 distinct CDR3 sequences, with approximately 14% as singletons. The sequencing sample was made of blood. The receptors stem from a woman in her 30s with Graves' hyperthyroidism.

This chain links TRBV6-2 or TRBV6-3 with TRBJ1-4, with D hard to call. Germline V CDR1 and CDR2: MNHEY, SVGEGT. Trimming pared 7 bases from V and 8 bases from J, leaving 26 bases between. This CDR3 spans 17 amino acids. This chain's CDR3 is CASKIIGSRASGEKLFF. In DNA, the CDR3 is TGTGCCAGCAAGATTATTGGGTCCCGGGCCTCGGGAGAAAAACTGTTTTTT.

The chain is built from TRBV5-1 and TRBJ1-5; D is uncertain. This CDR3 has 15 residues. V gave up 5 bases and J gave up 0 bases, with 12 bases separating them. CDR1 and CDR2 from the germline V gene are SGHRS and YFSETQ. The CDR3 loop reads CASRPSGNSNQPQHF. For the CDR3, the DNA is TGCGCCAGCAGACCTTCGGGGAATAGCAATCAGCCCCAGCATTTT.

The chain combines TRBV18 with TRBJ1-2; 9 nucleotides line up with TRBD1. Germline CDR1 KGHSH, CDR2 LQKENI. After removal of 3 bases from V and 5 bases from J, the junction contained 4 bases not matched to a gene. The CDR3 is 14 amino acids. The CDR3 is CASSPAQGAYGYTF. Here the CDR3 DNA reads TGTGCCAGCTCACCGGCACAGGGGGCATATGGCTACACCTTC.

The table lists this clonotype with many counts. The CDR3 DNA is TGTGCCAGCAGCTCCTCGCGGGGACAGGGGACCTACGAGCAGTACTTC. Translated: CASSSSRGQGTYEQYF. The V and J genes are TRBV3-1 and TRBJ2-7; TRBD1 agrees at 10 bases. There are 16 residues in the CDR3. Germline V gives CDR1 LGHDT, CDR2 YNNKEL (reference sequence). Unmatched junction bases numbered 9, after V lost 5 bases and J lost 2 bases.

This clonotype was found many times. The CDR3: CASSLFGLASYEQYF. CDR3 DNA: TGTGCCAGCAGTTTATTCGGACTAGCCTCCTACGAGCAGTACTTC. The J gene is TRBJ2-7, the V gene TRBV28; TRBD2 matches 8 bases. Unmatched junction bases numbered 2, after V lost 1 base and J lost 0 bases. The CDR3 is 15 residues long. CDR1 is MDHEN, CDR2 SYDVKM, per germline.